This paragraph covers one T cell receptor beta chain sequence. Libraries were prepared by immunoSEQ multiplex PCR; TCRdb keeps only in-frame clonotypes and omits some of them. The sample contains 2,000 or so clones, approximately 20% of which appear only once. The data were obtained in a study of sequential checkpoint blockade in melanoma. Looking at the study overall: Each arm's sequence ended with maintenance nivolumab. 75 to 95 pretreatment tumor DNA samples were TCRβ immunosequenced.

The germline V gene encodes CDR1 LNHDA and CDR2 SQIVND (reference sequence). The CDR3 is 14 residues long. V dropped 7 bases and J dropped 7 bases, with 17 bases sitting between them. Treatment denoted: randomized to nivolumab then ipilimumab (arm A) or the reverse (arm B). The receptor's source is a human donor with melanoma. The material sequenced was tumor tissue (inferred from file names), taken from a patient given nivolumab and ipilimumab in sequence. This chain joins TRBV19 and TRBJ1-5; possible D gene TRBD1, 5 bases. CDR3 region: CASKVQGEGQPQHF. DNA for the CDR3: TGTGCCAGTAAAGTCCAGGGTGAGGGACAGCCCCAGCATTTT.